The rows below give T cell receptor beta chains drawn from one sample of a study of T-cell memory formation after mild COVID-19. MiXCR was run by TCRdb on the 5' RACE reads, yielding one entry per CDR3 protein. The sample holds 380,000 or so distinct CDR3 sequences, approximately 15% seen once. The specimen sequenced was PBMCs or a T cell subset sorted from them (not recorded which). The origin of the receptors is a man younger than 30 who had mild COVID-19 (a few samples of this study predate the infection). Cell type and time point are not known. Both conserved end residues are part of each CDR3. The D gene is left open where the match is weak. For some rows the clone size is stated as once, few or many, or as a class when expanded; others skip it.

TRBJ1-2 | - | TRBV4-1 | - | TGCGCCAGCAGCCTACACCCGGGACTCTACTATGGCTACACCTTC | CASSLHPGLYYGYTF
TRBJ2-3 | TRBD1 | TRBV2 | - | TGTGCCAGCAGTTCACAGGGGAGATCAGATACGCAGTATTTT | CASSSQGRSDTQYF
TRBJ2-2 | - | TRBV6-2/TRBV6-3 | - | TGTGCCAGCAGTTATGGGTCTTCCGGGGAGCTGTTTTTT | CASSYGSSGELFF
TRBJ2-3 | - | TRBV7-9 | many | TGTGCCAGCGGGTCACGCACAGATACGCAGTATTTT | CASGSRTDTQYF
TRBJ2-7 | - | TRBV5-6 | - | TGTGCCAGCAGCTGGGGCCAGGGTGTCTACGAGCAGTACTTC | CASSWGQGVYEQYF
TRBJ1-1 | - | TRBV3-1 | many | TGTGCCAGCAGCCAGGGTACTGAAGCTTTCTTT | CASSQGTEAFF
TRBJ2-5 | - | TRBV3-1 | few | TGTGCCAGCAGCCAGTCGGATCGGACCCAGTACTTC | CASSQSDRTQYF
TRBJ1-2 | - | TRBV7-9 | - | TGTGCCAGCTCCCCCCCGGATTTAGCAGGAGATGGCTACACCTTC | CASSPPDLAGDGYTF
TRBJ2-5 | - | TRBV7-2 | - | TGTGCCAGCCGGTACGGGGGCGCAGGAGGGGAGACCCAGTACTTC | CASRYGGAGGETQYF
TRBJ2-3 | - | TRBV5-1 | few | TGCGCCAGCAGCTTGGACAGGCGAGATACGCAGTATTTT | CASSLDRRDTQYF
TRBJ2-5 | TRBD1 | TRBV20-1 | - | TGCAGTGCTAGAGGAGGACAGGAAGAGACCCAGTACTTC | CSARGGQEETQYF
TRBJ2-7 | - | TRBV4-3 | few | TGCGCCAGCAGCCAAGATGCGGCAGGGGCCCCGTGGGAGCAGTACTTC | CASSQDAAGAPWEQYF
TRBJ1-5 | - | TRBV24-1 | few | TGTGCCACCAGTGACGAGTACCTGGGGCCCCAGCATTTT | CATSDEYLGPQHF
TRBJ2-3 | - | TRBV6-1 | - | TGTGCCAGCAGTGAAGGGTTTAGCCGAAGCACAGATACGCAGTATTTT | CASSEGFSRSTDTQYF
TRBJ2-7 | - | TRBV6-2/TRBV6-3 | few | TGTGCCAGCAGTTACTCGGCCCACGAGCAGTACTTC | CASSYSAHEQYF
TRBJ2-1 | TRBD2 | TRBV20-1 | - | TGCAGTGCTAGCTTGGGGTTCGGGGGGAATGAGCAGTTCTTC | CSASLGFGGNEQFF
TRBJ1-2 | TRBD1 | TRBV7-2 | few | TGTGCCAGCAGCGAGGGACAGGCAGCCCCTTCAGGCTACACCTTC | CASSEGQAAPSGYTF
TRBJ1-6 | - | TRBV18 | many | TGTGCCAGCTCAACGCCCAGGGGCTCCTATAATTCACCCCTCCACTTT | CASSTPRGSYNSPLHF
TRBJ1-2 | - | TRBV11-3 | - | TGTGCCAGCAGCTCAAAGGGACCCTCGTACCATGGCTACACCTTC | CASSSKGPSYHGYTF
TRBJ2-3 | TRBD2 | TRBV6-4 | many | TGTGCCAGCAGTGACTCGGCTAGCGGGAGCACAGATACGCAGTATTTT | CASSDSASGSTDTQYF
TRBJ1-1 | TRBD1 | TRBV12-3/TRBV12-4 | - | TGTGCCAGCAGGAGGGACAGGGGGAGGAACACTGAAGCTTTCTTT | CASRRDRGRNTEAFF
TRBJ2-3 | - | TRBV29-1 | - | TGCAGCGTTGAAGGTGGCGGGGCCGCCACTAGCACAGATACGCAGTATTTT | CSVEGGGAATSTDTQYF
TRBJ2-1 | - | TRBV4-3 | - | TGCGCCAGCAGCCAAGATTCGGCGGTCGGGGGCAATTACAATGAGCAGTTCTTC | CASSQDSAVGGNYNEQFF
TRBJ2-1 | - | TRBV29-1 | few | TGCAGCGGGGGCTACACTCGTGAGCAGTTCTTC | CSGGYTREQFF
TRBJ2-6 | TRBD1 | TRBV5-4 | - | TGTGCCAGCAGAAATACAGGGGGCAGAACTGGGGCCAACGTCCTGACTTTC | CASRNTGGRTGANVLTF
TRBJ1-2 | - | TRBV5-5 | - | TGTGCCAGCAGCTCCGGAGGTGCTAACTATGGCTACACCTTC | CASSSGGANYGYTF
TRBJ1-2 | - | TRBV7-2 | many | TGTGCCAGCAGCTTAGAAGGGCCAGGGGCCTCTAACTATGGCTACACCTTC | CASSLEGPGASNYGYTF
TRBJ2-7 | - | TRBV20-1 | - | TGCAGTGCTAGAGATGACTATGACGCCTACGAGCAGTACTTC | CSARDDYDAYEQYF
TRBJ2-3 | - | TRBV29-1 | few | TGCAGCGTTGAAGGGCAGGGGGATACGCAGTATTTT | CSVEGQGDTQYF
TRBJ1-4 | - | TRBV6-5 | - | TGTGCCAGCAGTACTCCGGTGCGTACGGGGGAAAAACTGTTTTTT | CASSTPVRTGEKLFF
TRBJ2-1 | TRBD2 | TRBV5-6 | - | TGTGCCAGCAGGAGACTAGCGGGTATCAATGAGCAGTTCTTC | CASRRLAGINEQFF
TRBJ2-2 | TRBD2 | TRBV20-1 | few | TGCAGTGCTGGTACTAGCGGGGGCACCGGGGAGCTGTTTTTT | CSAGTSGGTGELFF
TRBJ2-5 | TRBD2 | TRBV20-1 | many | TGCAGTGCTAGGAGGCTAGCGGGGGCCTGGGGGGAGACCCAGTACTTC | CSARRLAGAWGETQYF
TRBJ1-2 | - | TRBV12-3/TRBV12-4 | few | TGTGCCAGCAGTTTCGGGGGGCATTACTATGGCTACACCTTC | CASSFGGHYYGYTF
TRBJ2-3 | TRBD1 | TRBV2 | few | TGTGCCAGCAGGGGAGGACAGGGAATGGCTACAGATACGCAGTATTTT | CASRGGQGMATDTQYF
TRBJ2-7 | TRBD1 | TRBV7-9 | - | TGTGCCAGCAGCCCCCCGACAGGGGGCATCGCGACCTACGAGCAGTACTTC | CASSPPTGGIATYEQYF
TRBJ1-5 | - | TRBV5-1 | - | TGCGCCAGCAGCTTGGGACTTGTAAATCAGCCCCAGCATTTT | CASSLGLVNQPQHF
TRBJ2-3 | - | TRBV7-9 | - | TGTGCCAGCAGCTCAAGAGCAGGGCCAGATACGCAGTATTTT | CASSSRAGPDTQYF
TRBJ1-4 | - | TRBV4-2 | few | TGTGCCAGCAGCCAAGATGGCAGGCCCAGGAACCTGTTTTTT | CASSQDGRPRNLFF
TRBJ2-7 | - | TRBV6-1 | few | TGTGCCAGCAGTTGGACGCCGGGGTTGTACTACGAGCAGTACTTC | CASSWTPGLYYEQYF
TRBJ1-5 | - | TRBV6-2/TRBV6-3 | few | TGTGCCAGCAGTTACGTCCCCTACACACAGCATTTT | CASSYVPYTQHF
TRBJ2-5 | - | TRBV5-1 | many | TGCGCCAGCTGCCTTGATCCCCAAGAGACCCAGTACTTC | CASCLDPQETQYF
TRBJ1-2 | - | TRBV7-2 | few | TGTGCCAGCAGCTCACCAAGGGGTGGCTACACCTTC | CASSSPRGGYTF